Listed below are T cell receptor beta chains from one sample, sequenced in a study of cytomegalovirus exposure and HLA in healthy donors. TCRdb keeps only in-frame clones here, not all; method: immunoSEQ multiplex PCR. There are 100,000 to 150,000 clones in the sample; about 78% occur only once, and around 4.2% lies in the top ten. The sequenced sample consisted of PBMCs. These receptors all stem from a middle-aged man in good health and CMV-seropositive. The conserved cysteine and the conserved F or W are not part of the CDR3 here. Where a row states a size, it is once, few, many or the class of an expanded clone; other rows omit it.

v_call: TRBV5-5; clone_size: -; j_call: TRBJ1-3; cdr3_aa: ASSTGGSGNTIY
v_call: TRBV9; clone_size: -; j_call: TRBJ2-3; cdr3_aa: ASSVGTSGGVQNTQY
v_call: TRBV7-9; clone_size: -; j_call: TRBJ2-7; cdr3_aa: ASSLSGDEQY
v_call: TRBV18; clone_size: -; j_call: TRBJ2-7; cdr3_aa: ASSPPQRETWEQY
v_call: TRBV6-5; clone_size: -; j_call: TRBJ2-7; cdr3_aa: ASSPDRGQYEQY
v_call: TRBV29-1; clone_size: -; j_call: TRBJ2-7; cdr3_aa: SGQSSYEQY
v_call: TRBV2; clone_size: -; j_call: TRBJ2-7; cdr3_aa: ASSEARGQAPH
v_call: TRBV6-6; clone_size: once; j_call: TRBJ1-1; cdr3_aa: ASSYSGRTPEAF
v_call: TRBV7-6; clone_size: -; j_call: TRBJ1-1; cdr3_aa: ASSLVQGYGTEAF
v_call: TRBV7-2; clone_size: -; j_call: TRBJ2-5; cdr3_aa: ASSPPRTSGTQAQY
v_call: TRBV19; clone_size: -; j_call: TRBJ1-5; cdr3_aa: ASKLQGSNQPQH
v_call: TRBV7-6; clone_size: -; j_call: TRBJ1-3; cdr3_aa: ASSLGRSPGNTIY
v_call: TRBV29-1; clone_size: -; j_call: TRBJ2-1; cdr3_aa: SGELRLAGRNEQF
v_call: TRBV12-5; clone_size: -; j_call: TRBJ2-1; cdr3_aa: ASGLAGQGVNEQF
v_call: TRBV2; clone_size: few; j_call: TRBJ1-2; cdr3_aa: ASNYREAYGYT
v_call: TRBV6-4; clone_size: -; j_call: TRBJ1-2; cdr3_aa: ASSTQGGGYGYT
v_call: TRBV11-3; clone_size: -; j_call: TRBJ1-2; cdr3_aa: ASSSSYGYT
v_call: TRBV11-3; clone_size: once; j_call: TRBJ2-3; cdr3_aa: ASSWTSGLTDTQY
v_call: TRBV19; clone_size: -; j_call: TRBJ2-3; cdr3_aa: ASSVNRVGDTQY
v_call: TRBV9; clone_size: -; j_call: TRBJ2-1; cdr3_aa: ASSLRGSSYNEQF
v_call: TRBV29-1; clone_size: -; j_call: TRBJ2-7; cdr3_aa: SVVSQNYEQY
v_call: TRBV5-1; clone_size: -; j_call: TRBJ1-2; cdr3_aa: ASDRTGIGYT
v_call: TRBV11-2; clone_size: -; j_call: TRBJ2-1; cdr3_aa: ASSLLAGTYNEQF
v_call: TRBV19; clone_size: once; j_call: TRBJ1-5; cdr3_aa: ASSDRENQPQH
v_call: TRBV18; clone_size: -; j_call: -; cdr3_aa: ASSPSPGTGRGASYEQY
v_call: TRBV15; clone_size: -; j_call: TRBJ2-5; cdr3_aa: ATSIGGRETQY
v_call: TRBV7-7; clone_size: -; j_call: TRBJ2-5; cdr3_aa: ASSSDGQIGETQY
v_call: TRBV7-9; clone_size: -; j_call: TRBJ2-5; cdr3_aa: ASSRTPQGLQETQY
v_call: TRBV27; clone_size: -; j_call: TRBJ1-2; cdr3_aa: ASSSTTSGYT
v_call: TRBV27; clone_size: -; j_call: TRBJ2-1; cdr3_aa: ASSFPEARHEQF
v_call: TRBV13; clone_size: -; j_call: TRBJ2-3; cdr3_aa: ASSLQGGTDTQY
v_call: TRBV15; clone_size: -; j_call: TRBJ2-2; cdr3_aa: ATSRDRGYGPTGELF
v_call: TRBV11-3; clone_size: once; j_call: TRBJ1-2; cdr3_aa: ASSLQGNYGYT
v_call: TRBV29-1; clone_size: -; j_call: TRBJ1-4; cdr3_aa: SVGSNEKLF
v_call: TRBV6-7; clone_size: -; j_call: TRBJ2-7; cdr3_aa: ASSYSMATSGSYEQY
v_call: TRBV5-8; clone_size: -; j_call: TRBJ1-5; cdr3_aa: ASSLAAGQGNQPQH
v_call: TRBV11-2; clone_size: -; j_call: TRBJ2-1; cdr3_aa: ASSPNPTGGNEQF
v_call: TRBV6-6; clone_size: -; j_call: TRBJ1-2; cdr3_aa: ASRPGQGTYGYT